One and the same sample provided the 15 T cell receptor beta chains below, sequenced in a study of blood T cells in healthy people across ages. Next came a second PCR, run for about 7 to 12 cycles, which used a sample-barcoded 5' primer along with a J-beta primer mix. One entry per CDR3 protein, called by TCRdb with MiXCR from the 5' RACE reads. Found here are hundreds of thousands of distinct CDR3 sequences, roughly 21% of them singletons; the top ten hold more than 3%. The sequencing sample was made of blood. The receptors shown here come from a man in his 70s in good health.

The CDR3 reads CASSYSLRRSAYEQYF. In nucleotides, the CDR3 is TGTGCCAGCAGTTACTCGCTCCGGCGGAGCGCCTACGAGCAGTACTTC. This chain links TRBV6-5 with TRBJ2-7; D not certain. The CDR3 covers 16 residues. Germline V CDR1 and CDR2: MNHEY, SVGAGI. The V gene lost 0 bases and the J gene lost 2 bases, with 14 bases spanning the gap.

The V gene is TRBV6-1, the J gene TRBJ2-1; 11 bases are shared with TRBD1. In germline, CDR1 is MNHNS, CDR2 SASEGT. With 3 bases clipped from V and 3 bases from J, the junction kept 1 base outside the gene matches. The CDR3 runs to 15 residues. The CDR3 loop is CASSEGTGGYNEQFF. CDR3 in DNA: TGTGCCAGCAGTGAGGGGACAGGGGGCTACAATGAGCAGTTCTTC.

The chain recombines TRBV6-1 with TRBJ1-4, with D perhaps TRBD1 (5 bases). The germline CDR1 and CDR2 sequences are MNHNS and SASEGT. The CDR3 spans 15 residues. V lost 6 bases to trimming and J lost 3 bases, with 14 bases between them. The CDR3 DNA sequence: TGTGCCAGCAGGAAGGATCAGGGCTCTAATGAAAAACTGTTTTTT. This sequence encodes CASRKDQGSNEKLFF.

V is TRBV7-3 and J is TRBJ2-3; TRBD2 matches 7 bases. The CDR3 contains 15 residues. Germline trimming cut 4 bases from V and 1 base from J; bases unmatched to any gene: 5. From germline, CDR1 is SGHTA and CDR2 FQGTGA. This CDR3 reads CASSSSGSRTDTQYF. The CDR3 DNA follows: TGTGCCAGCAGCTCTAGCGGTAGTCGCACAGATACGCAGTATTTT.

This clonotype was observed a few times. The rearrangement uses TRBV28 and TRBJ1-2, with a weak D call TRBD1 (5 bases). CDR3 length equals 15 residues. V was clipped by 6 bases and J by 8 bases, with 22 bases between them. Per the germline V gene, CDR1 is MDHEN and CDR2 is SYDVKM. The CDR3 coding sequence is TGTGCCAGCAGGGATCCGGGACCGGGAATAGAAGGCTACACCTTC. It encodes CASRDPGPGIEGYTF.

This clonotype was counted ten times or more. The chain joins TRBV28 to TRBJ2-1, with D uncertain. The ends were cut back, 2 bases at V and 7 bases at J, with 9 bases in the middle. This CDR3 has 13 amino acids. CDR1 is MDHEN, CDR2 SYDVKM, per germline. The CDR3 DNA reads TGTGCCAGCAGTTTAGAACCCTTAAATGAGCAGTTCTTC. Its protein is CASSLEPLNEQFF.

The rearrangement links TRBV20-1 to TRBJ2-7; D is possibly TRBD2 (5 bases). Trimming shortened V by 5 bases and J by 0 bases, and 11 bases separated the two germline ends. This CDR3 comprises 13 residues. Germline V gives CDR1 DFQATT, CDR2 SNEGSKA (reference sequence). As DNA, the CDR3 is TGCAGTGCTCTCGGACTGGACTCCTACGAGCAGTACTTC. Amino acid sequence: CSALGLDSYEQYF.

The chain recombines TRBV5-6 with TRBJ1-3; D is uncertain. Per the germline V gene, CDR1 is SGHDT and CDR2 is YYEEEE. The CDR3 covers 14 residues. Deletions cut 4 bases from V and 6 bases from J, with 14 bases between. The CDR3 loop is CASSPRRSTNTIYF. CDR3 nucleotide sequence: TGTGCCAGCAGCCCACGAAGGAGTACAAACACCATATATTTT.

The gene calls are TRBV12-3 or TRBV12-4 and TRBJ2-4; 8 bases are a match to TRBD1. The V segment lost 3 bases and the J segment 3 bases; nucleotides outside the gene matches: 13. The CDR3 extends over 18 amino acids. DNA for the CDR3: TGTGCCAGCAGTTTTCGGGGCGGACAGGGATGGGGCAAAAACATTCAGTACTTC. As protein: CASSFRGGQGWGKNIQYF.

This chain joins TRBV28 and TRBJ2-7, with 9 bases that match TRBD1. This CDR3 contains 13 residues. CDR1 is MDHEN and CDR2 is SYDVKM in the germline V gene. V lost 6 bases to trimming and J lost 3 bases; unmatched junction nucleotides: 3. The DNA of the CDR3 is TGTGCCAGCAGGGGGACAGGGATCTACGAGCAGTACTTC. This codes for CASRGTGIYEQYF.

This clonotype was observed once. The V call is TRBV25-1, the J call TRBJ1-4; no clear D gene. CDR1 is MGHDK and CDR2 is SYGVNS in the germline V gene. CDR3 length: 15 amino acids. The V end was cut by 3 bases, the J end by 8 bases, with 16 bases between. This CDR3 is CASSESGKVWEKLFF. DNA for the CDR3: TGTGCCAGCAGTGAGTCCGGGAAGGTTTGGGAAAAACTGTTTTTT.

The V gene is TRBV11-2, the J gene TRBJ2-1, with D possibly TRBD2 on 5 matching bases. The V gene's germline CDR1 is SGHAT and CDR2 FQNNGV. The CDR3 spans 12 residues. The V end lost 1 base, the J end lost 9 bases, and 7 bases lay between the germline ends. The CDR3 protein is CASSLVGLEQFF. As DNA, the CDR3 is TGTGCCAGCAGCTTAGTAGGACTTGAGCAGTTCTTC.

The V and J genes are TRBV20-1 and TRBJ2-7; D remains ambiguous. This CDR3 is 10 amino acids long. CDR1 is DFQATT, CDR2 SNEGSKA, per germline (reference sequence). The V end was cut by 3 bases, the J end by 5 bases, with 5 bases between. CDR3 residues: CSASIHEQYF. CDR3 coding DNA: TGCAGTGCTAGTATCCACGAGCAGTACTTC.

The chain recombines TRBV20-1 with TRBJ1-2, with TRBD1 identical over 10 bases. CDR1 and CDR2 (germline): DFQATT, SNEGSKA (reference sequence). Losses at the gene ends were 3 bases for V and 10 bases for J; bases not matched to a gene: 11. The CDR3 covers 14 residues. The CDR3 DNA reads TGCAGTGCTAGTAGCTCCGGGACAGGGGACTACTACACCTTC. Its translation: CSASSSGTGDYYTF.

This rearrangement joins TRBV12-3 or TRBV12-4 to TRBJ2-1; TRBD2 agrees at 10 bases. The CDR3 extends over 15 amino acids. J gave up 2 bases and V 8 bases, and 6 bases lay outside the gene matches. The CDR3 nucleotides read TGTGCCAGCGGTCGAGCGGGAGGGCCCTACAATGAGCAGTTCTTC. Translated, it gives CASGRAGGPYNEQFF.